This TCR beta chain derives from a study of shared clonotypes between healthy human individuals. About the study: The cohort comprised two women and a few men. Their ages spanned 18 to 49 years.

Into CD45RA+ naive and CD45RA-negative memory subsets, the CD4+ cells were split. As regards this clone: Antigen unknown.

V was pared by 8 bases and J by 1 base, with 27 bases between. The germline V gene encodes CDR1 SNHLY and CDR2 FYNNEI. CDR3 length: 19 residues. Findings and limits, study-wide: Clonotype sharing among the donors was expected to vary with sequencing depth.

The sorted-subset replicate PCRs were given roughly 200 ng DNA, which is 31,000 or so T cell genomes. The assay was immunoSEQ multiplex PCR, and TCRdb's table has in-frame clones only and misses some. The data show about 640,000 clones, about two thirds seen once. The chain employs TRBV2 and TRBJ2-4; possibly TRBD2 for D (6 bases). The TCR was taken from a woman between 25 and 40 years old in good health. The sequenced material came from memory CD4+ T cells sorted from blood. The subset denotes: CD45RA-negative fraction. CDR3 residues: CASRYAGTPYWGAKNIQYF. DNA of the CDR3: TGTGCCAGCCGTTATGCCGGGACTCCCTACTGGGGGGCCAAAAACATTCAGTACTTC.